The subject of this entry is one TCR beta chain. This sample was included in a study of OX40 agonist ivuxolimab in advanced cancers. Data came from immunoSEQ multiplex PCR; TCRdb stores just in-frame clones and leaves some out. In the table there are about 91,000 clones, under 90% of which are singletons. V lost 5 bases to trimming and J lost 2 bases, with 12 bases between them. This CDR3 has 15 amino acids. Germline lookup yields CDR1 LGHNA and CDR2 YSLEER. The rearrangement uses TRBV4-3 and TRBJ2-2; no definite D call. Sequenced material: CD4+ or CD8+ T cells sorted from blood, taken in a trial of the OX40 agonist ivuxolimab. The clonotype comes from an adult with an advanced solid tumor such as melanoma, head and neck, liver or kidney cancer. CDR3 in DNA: TGCGCCAGCAGCAACCGAGGTAGTAACACCGGGGAGCTGTTTTTT. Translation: CASSNRGSNTGELFF.